This TCR beta chain stems from a study of OX40 agonist ivuxolimab in advanced cancers. Looking at the study overall: Patients' therapy was ivuxolimab, an antibody that acts as an agonist of OX40 (CD134). Prior anti-PD-1, anti-PD-L1 or anti-CTLA-4 therapy did not bar entry, and 30% to 40% had some. There were three patients with partial responses, one having hepatocellular carcinoma and two cutaneous melanoma.

Germline-derived CDR1 and CDR2 are SGHTA and FQGNSA. V was pared by 1 base and J by 6 bases, with 13 bases between. The CDR3 length is 15 residues. Data came from immunoSEQ multiplex PCR; TCRdb stores just in-frame clones and leaves some out. Seen here are 70,000 or so clones, roughly 82% observed once, and the top ten hold 0.95% to 1.3%. Source: CD4+ or CD8+ T cells sorted from blood, taken in a trial of the OX40 agonist ivuxolimab. V usage is TRBV7-2 and J usage is TRBJ1-5, with a tentative D call TRBD1 (5 bases). The origin of this receptor is an adult with an advanced solid tumor such as melanoma, head and neck, liver or kidney cancer. In DNA, the CDR3 is TGTGCCAGCAGCTTAGTGGGTAGGGACGGTCAGCCCCAGCATTTT. It yields the protein CASSLVGRDGQPQHF. Using reference TRBV7-2 and TRBJ1-5 for the parts outside the CDR3, the full variable domain is GAGVSQSPSNKVTEKGKDVELRCDPISGHTALYWYRQSLGQGLEFLIYFQGNSAPDKSGLPSDRFSAERTGGSVSTLTIQRTQQEDSAVYLCASSLVGRDGQPQHFGDGTRLSIL.